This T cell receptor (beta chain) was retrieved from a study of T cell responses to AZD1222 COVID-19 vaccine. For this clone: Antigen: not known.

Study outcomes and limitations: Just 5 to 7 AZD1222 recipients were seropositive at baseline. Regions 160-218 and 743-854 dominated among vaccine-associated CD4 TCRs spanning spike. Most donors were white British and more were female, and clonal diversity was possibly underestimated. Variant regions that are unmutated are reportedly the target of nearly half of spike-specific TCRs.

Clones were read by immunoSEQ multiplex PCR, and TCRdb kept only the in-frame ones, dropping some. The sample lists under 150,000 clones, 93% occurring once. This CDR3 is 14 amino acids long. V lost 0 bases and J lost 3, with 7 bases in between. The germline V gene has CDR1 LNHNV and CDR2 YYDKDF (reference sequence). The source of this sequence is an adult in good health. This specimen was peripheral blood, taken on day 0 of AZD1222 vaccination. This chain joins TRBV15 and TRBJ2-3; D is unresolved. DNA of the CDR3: TGTGCCACCAGCAGAGATTCCGGAACAGATACGCAGTATTTT. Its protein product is CATSRDSGTDTQYF.